This TCR beta chain was sequenced for a study of T cells after yellow fever vaccination. Study observations and caveats: Overall, a small share of clonotypes was seen in both CD4 and CD8 compartments.

TCRdb recomputed calls from the 5' RACE reads with MiXCR, one row per CDR3 protein. The sample has some 550,000 distinct CDR3 sequences; under 25% are singletons. As for this clonotype: The target antigen is unknown.

Germline V gene sequence: CDR1 DFQATT, CDR2 SNEGSKA (reference sequence). V gave up 3 bases and J gave up 5 bases, with 22 bases separating them. This CDR3 has 16 amino acids. This clonotype originated in a man aged 30-40 years who received the YFV17D yellow fever vaccine. The chain employs TRBV20-1 and TRBJ2-5, with D possibly called TRBD1 or TRBD2 (5 bases each). The starting material was PBMCs, obtained 15 days after the yellow fever booster vaccination. This chain's CDR3 is CSASPIYRGEGETQYF. CDR3 in DNA: TGCAGTGCTAGTCCGATCTATAGGGGAGAGGGGGAGACCCAGTACTTC.